Following are 17 T cell receptor beta chains from one sample sequenced in a study of blood T cell repertoires in COVID-19. This table comes from immunoSEQ multiplex PCR, and its TCRdb copy is limited to in-frame clones, with some not included. The sample shows 25,000 to 35,000 clones, 90% of them seen only once. What was sequenced was peripheral blood. The source is a man in his sixties or seventies with active or convalescent COVID-19.

V and J are TRBV20-1 and TRBJ2-1, with a tentative D call TRBD2 (5 bases). Germline loops: CDR1 DFQATT, CDR2 SNEGSKA (reference sequence). This CDR3 is 11 amino acids long. The V end lost 3 bases, the J end lost 9 bases, and 9 bases lay between the germline ends. The CDR3 DNA reads TGCAGTGCTAGCCTAGCATCTGAGCAGTTCTTC. Its translation: CSASLASEQFF.

The V call is TRBV21-1, the J call TRBJ2-4; TRBD2 was called by the table and not checked on the DNA. TRBV21-1 constitutes a pseudogene. There are 18 residues in the CDR3. The CDR3 here is CASSNSPGGPRSCGIQYF. DNA for the CDR3: TGTGCCAGCAGCAATTCTCCGGGAGGGCCTCGGAGCTGTGGCATTCAGTACTTC.

This chain connects TRBV3-1 (or the pseudogene TRBV3-2) to TRBJ1-6; 9 positions match TRBD1. J lost 8 bases, V lost 6 bases, and 8 bases had no gene match. Germline V lookup: CDR1 LGHDT, CDR2 YNNKEL (reference sequence). The CDR3 loop spans 15 amino acids. The CDR3 region has the DNA TGTGCCAGCAGTACCACGGACAGGGGTTATTCACCCCTCCACTTT. This sequence encodes CASSTTDRGYSPLHF.

The chain links TRBV4-3 to TRBJ2-5, with TRBD2 matching over 10 bases. The CDR3 covers 16 residues. With V trimmed by 1 base and J by 5 bases, 7 bases remained unmatched. Per the germline V gene, CDR1 is LGHNA and CDR2 is YSLEER. The CDR3 protein is CASSQGAASGGETQYF. CDR3 coding DNA: TGCGCCAGCAGCCAAGGGGCCGCTAGCGGGGGTGAGACCCAGTACTTC.

The chain is built from TRBV18 and TRBJ2-1, with D tentatively TRBD1 (6 bases). The CDR3 contains 13 residues. Germline CDR1 is KGHSH and CDR2 is LQKENI. Trimming stripped 4 bases from V and 7 bases from J, with 11 bases between. The CDR3 nucleotides are TGTGCCAGCTCACTTACAGGGTGGAATGAGCAGTTCTTC. Its protein is CASSLTGWNEQFF.

As DNA, the CDR3 is TGTGCCAGCAGCTCGGACAGGGGAAGCACCGGGGAGCTGTTTTTT. This sequence encodes CASSSDRGSTGELFF. This chain uses TRBV11-2 with TRBJ2-2; 9 nucleotides agree with TRBD1. The CDR3 totals 15 residues. With 4 bases clipped from V and 4 bases from J, the junction kept 4 bases outside the gene matches. Germline V lookup: CDR1 SGHAT, CDR2 FQNNGV. Based on the CDR3 plus reference TRBV11-2 and TRBJ2-2, the full variable domain is EAGVAQSPRYKIIEKRQSVAFWCNPISGHATLYWYQQILGQGPKLLIQFQNNGVVDDSQLPKDRFSAERLKGVDSTLKIQPAKLEDSAVYLCASSSDRGSTGELFFGEGSRLTVL.

The chain joins TRBV6-6 to TRBJ2-5; 10 bases map to TRBD2. Germline CDR1 and CDR2: MNHNY and SVGAGI (reference sequence). With V trimmed by 6 bases and J by 7 bases, 14 bases remained unmatched. CDR3 length equals 16 residues. This chain's CDR3 is CASRHGSGREMGTQYF. The CDR3 DNA follows: TGTGCCAGCAGACACGGGAGCGGGAGGGAGATGGGGACCCAGTACTTC.

The chain combines TRBV9 with TRBJ2-2; 8 positions match TRBD2. The CDR3 is made up of 18 amino acids. Trimming took 4 bases from V and 0 from J; bases not matched to a gene: 11. In germline, CDR1 is SGDLS, CDR2 YYNGEE. The CDR3 DNA reads as TGTGCCAGCAGCCAACAACCACCGGGACTAGCGAACACCGGGGAGCTGTTTTTT. This codes for CASSQQPPGLANTGELFF.

This chain connects TRBV10-3 to TRBJ2-3, with a tentative D call TRBD2 (6 bases). CDR3 length: 14 amino acids. Germline assignment: CDR1 ENHRY and CDR2 SYGVKD. Trimming stripped 6 bases from V and 3 bases from J, with 13 bases between. The CDR3 nucleotides read TGTGCCATCAGGGCAGCGGGTGAAACAGATACGCAGTATTTT. Protein sequence: CAIRAAGETDTQYF.

This chain joins TRBV7-2 and TRBJ1-2, with unresolved D. The CDR3 runs to 14 residues. V was shortened by 1 base and J by 3 bases, with 9 bases between the two germline ends. The germline V gene encodes CDR1 SGHTA and CDR2 FQGNSA. As DNA, the CDR3 is TGTGCCAGCAGCTTAGGTTTCCAGGACTATGGCTACACCTTC. Its translation is CASSLGFQDYGYTF.

The chain joins TRBV27 to TRBJ2-7, with D possibly TRBD2 on 6 matching bases. The length of the CDR3 is 14 residues. The V end lost 6 bases, the J end lost 4 bases, and 16 bases lay between the germline ends. Germline assignment: CDR1 MNHEY and CDR2 SMNVEV (reference sequence). The CDR3 nucleotides read TGTGCCAGCAGCCCTACTTCGGGACTTTACGAGCAGTACGTC. It codes for CASSPTSGLYEQYV.

This clone was seen once. The chain's CDR3 is CATRQGANYGYTF. CDR3 bases: TGTGCCACCAGACAGGGTGCTAACTATGGCTACACCTTC. The chain uses TRBV6-4 and TRBJ1-2; TRBD1 aligns across 7 bases. Germline CDR1 reads MRHNA; CDR2 reads SNTAGT. V was pared by 10 bases and J by 0 bases, with 5 bases of the junction left unmatched. The CDR3 is made up of 13 amino acids.

This clone occurred once. The J gene is TRBJ1-1, the V gene TRBV19; 9 bases fit TRBD1. Germline-derived CDR1 and CDR2 are LNHDA and SQIVND (reference sequence). The CDR3 spans 17 residues. Unmatched junction bases numbered 9, after V lost 1 base and J lost 3 bases. The CDR3 is CASSIGDSGQGHTEAFF. DNA for the CDR3: TGTGCCAGTAGTATAGGGGATTCGGGACAGGGCCACACTGAAGCTTTCTTT.

V usage is TRBV7-2 and J usage is TRBJ2-5, with D possibly being TRBD2 (5 bases). Looked up from germline, CDR1 is SGHTA and CDR2 is FQGNSA. V was cut by 4 bases and J by 2 bases, with 14 bases left in between. This CDR3 spans 15 amino acids. CDR3 loop: CASSSDYRSQETQYF. The CDR3 nucleotides are TGTGCCAGCAGCTCAGACTACCGGAGTCAAGAGACCCAGTACTTC.

The chain joins TRBV29-1 to TRBJ2-2; maybe TRBD1 (6 bases). The CDR3 contains 12 residues. V lost 6 bases, J lost 4 bases, and 9 bases lay in between. CDR1 is SQVTM, CDR2 ANQGSEA, per germline. Here the CDR3 reads CSVNRATGELFF. The CDR3, as DNA: TGCAGCGTCAACAGGGCCACCGGGGAGCTGTTTTTT.

The chain uses TRBV19 and TRBJ2-4, with 8 bases lining up with TRBD2. V was clipped by 3 bases and J by 0 bases; unmatched bases: 7. Germline assignment: CDR1 LNHDA and CDR2 SQIVND (reference sequence). The length of the CDR3 is 17 residues. CDR3 protein: CASSIGGAGLAKNIQYF. The CDR3 DNA reads as TGTGCCAGTAGTATCGGGGGGGCGGGATTAGCCAAAAACATTCAGTACTTC. The variable domain in full, with the rest retrieved from reference TRBV19 and TRBJ2-4, is DGGITQSPKYLFRKEGQNVTLSCEQNLNHDAMYWYRQDPGQGLRLIYYSQIVNDFQKGDIAEGYSVSREKKESFPLTVTSAQKNPTAFYLCASSIGGAGLAKNIQYFGAGTRLSVL.

CDR3 residues: CASSLKSGNTEAFF. The CDR3 DNA follows: TGTGCCAGCAGCCTAAAGTCGGGAAACACTGAAGCTTTCTTT. The chain is built from TRBV6-6 and TRBJ1-1; D uncertain. Germline assignment: CDR1 MNHNY and CDR2 SVGAGI (reference sequence). The CDR3 has 14 amino acids. V lost 6 bases, J lost 2 bases, and 13 bases lay in between.